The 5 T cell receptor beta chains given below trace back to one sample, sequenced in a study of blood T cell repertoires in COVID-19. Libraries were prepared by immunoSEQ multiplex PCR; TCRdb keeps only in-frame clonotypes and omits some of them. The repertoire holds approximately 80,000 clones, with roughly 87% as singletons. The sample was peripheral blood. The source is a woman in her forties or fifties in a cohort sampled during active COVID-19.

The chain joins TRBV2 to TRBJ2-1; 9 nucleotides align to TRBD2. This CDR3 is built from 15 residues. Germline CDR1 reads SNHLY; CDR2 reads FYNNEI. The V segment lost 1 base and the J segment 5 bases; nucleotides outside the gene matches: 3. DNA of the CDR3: TGTGCCAGCAGTGAAGAGGGACTAGCCGACAATGAGCAGTTCTTC. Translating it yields CASSEEGLADNEQFF.

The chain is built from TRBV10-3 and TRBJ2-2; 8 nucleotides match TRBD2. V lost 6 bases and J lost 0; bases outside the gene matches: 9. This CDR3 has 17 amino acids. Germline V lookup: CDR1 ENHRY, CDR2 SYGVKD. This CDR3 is CAISRTLAGPNTGELFF. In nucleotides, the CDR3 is TGTGCCATCAGCCGGACTTTAGCGGGGCCGAACACCGGGGAGCTGTTTTTT.

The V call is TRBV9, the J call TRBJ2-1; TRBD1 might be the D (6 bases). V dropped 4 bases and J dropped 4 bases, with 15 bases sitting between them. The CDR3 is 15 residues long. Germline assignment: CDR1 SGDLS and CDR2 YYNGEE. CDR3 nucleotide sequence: TGTGCCAGCAGCACCGGGACACCCCCTTACAATGAGCAGTTCTTC. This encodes CASSTGTPPYNEQFF.

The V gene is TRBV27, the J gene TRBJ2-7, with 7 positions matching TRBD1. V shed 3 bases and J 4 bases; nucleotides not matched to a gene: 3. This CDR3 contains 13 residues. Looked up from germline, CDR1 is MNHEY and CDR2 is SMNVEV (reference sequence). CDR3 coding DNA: TGTGCCAGCAGTTTTCCGGGACAGTACGAGCAGTACTTC. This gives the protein CASSFPGQYEQYF.

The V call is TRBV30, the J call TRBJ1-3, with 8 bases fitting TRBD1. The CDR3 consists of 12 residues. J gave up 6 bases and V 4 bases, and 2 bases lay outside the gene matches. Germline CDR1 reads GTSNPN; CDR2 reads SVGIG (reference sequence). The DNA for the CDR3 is TGTGCCTGGACAGGGGGCGAAAACACCATATATTTT. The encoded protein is CAWTGGENTIYF.